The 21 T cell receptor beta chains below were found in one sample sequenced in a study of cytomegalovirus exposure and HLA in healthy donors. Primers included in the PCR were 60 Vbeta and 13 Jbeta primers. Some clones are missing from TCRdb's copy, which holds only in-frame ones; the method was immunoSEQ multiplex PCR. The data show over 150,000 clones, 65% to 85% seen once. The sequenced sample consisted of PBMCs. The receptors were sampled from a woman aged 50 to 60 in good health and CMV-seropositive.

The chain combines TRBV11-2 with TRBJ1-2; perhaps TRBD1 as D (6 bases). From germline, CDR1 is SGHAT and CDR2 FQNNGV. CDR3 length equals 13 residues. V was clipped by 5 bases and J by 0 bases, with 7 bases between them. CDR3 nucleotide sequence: TGTGCCAGCAGCCAGGGGTCTAACTATGGCTACACCTTC. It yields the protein CASSQGSNYGYTF.

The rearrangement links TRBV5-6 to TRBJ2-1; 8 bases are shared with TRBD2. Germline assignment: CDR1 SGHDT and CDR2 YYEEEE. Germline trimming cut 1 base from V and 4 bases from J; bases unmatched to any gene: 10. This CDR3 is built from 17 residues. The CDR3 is CASSLFSGAGTYNEQFF. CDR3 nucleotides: TGTGCCAGCAGCTTGTTTAGCGGGGCAGGTACTTACAATGAGCAGTTCTTC. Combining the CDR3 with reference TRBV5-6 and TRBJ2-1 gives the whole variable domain DAGVTQSPTHLIKTRGQQVTLRCSPKSGHDTVSWYQQALGQGPQFIFQYYEEEERQRGNFPDRFSGHQFPNYSSELNVNALLLGDSALYLCASSLFSGAGTYNEQFFGPGTRLTVL.

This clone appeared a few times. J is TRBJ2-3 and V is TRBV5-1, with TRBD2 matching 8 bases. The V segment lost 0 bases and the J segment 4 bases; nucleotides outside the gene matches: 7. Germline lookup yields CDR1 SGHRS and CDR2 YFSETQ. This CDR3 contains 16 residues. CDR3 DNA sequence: TGCGCCAGCAGCTTGGCCGACGGGAGGGCCGCAGATACGCAGTATTTT. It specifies CASSLADGRAADTQYF. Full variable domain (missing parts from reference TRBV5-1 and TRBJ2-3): KAGVTQTPRYLIKTRGQQVTLSCSPISGHRSVSWYQQTPGQGLQFLFEYFSETQRNKGNFPGRFSGRQFSNSRSEMNVSTLELGDSALYLCASSLADGRAADTQYFGPGTRLTVL.

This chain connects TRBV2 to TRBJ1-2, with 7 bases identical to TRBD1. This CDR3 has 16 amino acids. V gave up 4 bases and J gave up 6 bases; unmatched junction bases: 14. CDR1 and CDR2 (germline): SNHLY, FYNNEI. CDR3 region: CASSAVGAGGRDGYTF. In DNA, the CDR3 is TGTGCCAGCAGTGCGGTTGGGGCAGGGGGGAGAGATGGCTACACCTTC.

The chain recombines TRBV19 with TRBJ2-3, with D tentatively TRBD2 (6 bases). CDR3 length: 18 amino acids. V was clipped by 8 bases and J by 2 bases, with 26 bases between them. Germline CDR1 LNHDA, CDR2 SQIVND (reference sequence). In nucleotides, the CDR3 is TGTGCCAGTCGAAAAATCTATGAGGGAGGTCGGGACACAGATACGCAGTATTTT. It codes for CASRKIYEGGRDTDTQYF.

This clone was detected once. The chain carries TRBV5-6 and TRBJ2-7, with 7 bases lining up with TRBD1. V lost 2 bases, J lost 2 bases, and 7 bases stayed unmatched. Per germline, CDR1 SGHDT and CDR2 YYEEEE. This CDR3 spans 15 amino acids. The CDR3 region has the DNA TGTGCCAGCAGCTTTACAGGGGCAATCCCCTACGAGCAGTACTTC. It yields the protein CASSFTGAIPYEQYF.

The CDR3 loop reads CASSRLPSGDAYEQYF. CDR3 nucleotides: TGTGCCAGTAGCCGACTTCCTAGCGGAGACGCCTACGAGCAGTACTTC. This sequence joins TRBV19 and TRBJ2-7, with 7 nucleotides matching TRBD2. Germline assignment: CDR1 LNHDA and CDR2 SQIVND (reference sequence). V was pared by 6 bases and J by 2 bases, with 13 bases of the junction left unmatched. There are 16 residues in the CDR3.

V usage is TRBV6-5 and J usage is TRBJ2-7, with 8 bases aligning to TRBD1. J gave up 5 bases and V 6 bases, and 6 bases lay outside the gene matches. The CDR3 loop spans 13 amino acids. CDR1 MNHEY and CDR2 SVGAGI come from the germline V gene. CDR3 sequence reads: CASSRDRIHEQYF. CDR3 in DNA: TGTGCCAGCAGCCGGGACAGGATCCACGAGCAGTACTTC.

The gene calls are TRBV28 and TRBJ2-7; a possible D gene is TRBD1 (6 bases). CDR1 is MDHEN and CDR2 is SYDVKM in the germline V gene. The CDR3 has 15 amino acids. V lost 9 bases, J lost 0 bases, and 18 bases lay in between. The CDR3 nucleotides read TGTGCCAGTGCAGGGGTAGGTCCAAGCTCCTACGAGCAGTACTTC. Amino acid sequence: CASAGVGPSSYEQYF.

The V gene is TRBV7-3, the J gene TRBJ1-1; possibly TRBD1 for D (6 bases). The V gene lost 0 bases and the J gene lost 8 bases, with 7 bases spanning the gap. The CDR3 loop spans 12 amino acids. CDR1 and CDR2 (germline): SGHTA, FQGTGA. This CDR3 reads CASSLTGQEAFF. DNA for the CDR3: TGTGCCAGCAGCTTAACCGGACAGGAAGCTTTCTTT. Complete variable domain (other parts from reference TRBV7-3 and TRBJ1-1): GAGVSQTPSNKVTEKGKYVELRCDPISGHTALYWYRQSLGQGPEFLIYFQGTGAADDSGLPNDRFFAVRPEGSVSTLKIQRTERGDSAVYLCASSLTGQEAFFGQGTRLTVV.

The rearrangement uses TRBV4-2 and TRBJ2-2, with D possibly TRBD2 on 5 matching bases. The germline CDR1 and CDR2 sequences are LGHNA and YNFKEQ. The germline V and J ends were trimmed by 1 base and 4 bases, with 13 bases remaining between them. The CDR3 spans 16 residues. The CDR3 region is CASSQVGADGTGELFF. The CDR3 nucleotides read TGTGCCAGCAGCCAAGTAGGAGCGGACGGCACCGGGGAGCTGTTTTTT.

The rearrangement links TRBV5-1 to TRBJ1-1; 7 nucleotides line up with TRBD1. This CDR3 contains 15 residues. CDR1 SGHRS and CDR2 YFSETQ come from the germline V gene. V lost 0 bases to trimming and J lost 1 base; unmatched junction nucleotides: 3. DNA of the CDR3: TGCGCCAGCAGCTTGGGGGCAGGGGGGAACACTGAAGCTTTCTTT. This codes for CASSLGAGGNTEAFF. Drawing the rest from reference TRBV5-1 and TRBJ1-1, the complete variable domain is KAGVTQTPRYLIKTRGQQVTLSCSPISGHRSVSWYQQTPGQGLQFLFEYFSETQRNKGNFPGRFSGRQFSNSRSEMNVSTLELGDSALYLCASSLGAGGNTEAFFGQGTRLTVV.

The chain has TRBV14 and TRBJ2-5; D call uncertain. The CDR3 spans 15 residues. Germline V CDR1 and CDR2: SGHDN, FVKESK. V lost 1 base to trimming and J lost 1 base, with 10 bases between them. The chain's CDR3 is CASSQGVYFQETQYF. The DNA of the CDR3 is TGTGCCAGCAGCCAAGGTGTTTACTTCCAAGAGACCCAGTACTTC.

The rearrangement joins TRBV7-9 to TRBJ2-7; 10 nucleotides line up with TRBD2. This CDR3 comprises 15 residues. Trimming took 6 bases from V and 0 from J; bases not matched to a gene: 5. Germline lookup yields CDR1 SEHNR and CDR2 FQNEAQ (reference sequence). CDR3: CASSQSSGGSYEQYF. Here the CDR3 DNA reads TGTGCCAGCAGTCAATCTAGCGGGGGCTCCTACGAGCAGTACTTC.

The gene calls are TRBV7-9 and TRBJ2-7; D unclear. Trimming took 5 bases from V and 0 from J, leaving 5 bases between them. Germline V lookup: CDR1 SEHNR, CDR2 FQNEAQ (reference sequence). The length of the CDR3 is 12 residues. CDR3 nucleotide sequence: TGTGCCAGCAGCCCGAGCTCCTACGAGCAGTACTTC. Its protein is CASSPSSYEQYF.

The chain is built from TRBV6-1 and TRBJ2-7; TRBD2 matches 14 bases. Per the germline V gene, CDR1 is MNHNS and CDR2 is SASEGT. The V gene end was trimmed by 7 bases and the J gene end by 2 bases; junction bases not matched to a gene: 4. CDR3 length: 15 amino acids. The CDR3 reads CASKRLAGGPYEQYF. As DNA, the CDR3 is TGTGCCAGCAAGAGACTAGCGGGAGGGCCCTACGAGCAGTACTTC.

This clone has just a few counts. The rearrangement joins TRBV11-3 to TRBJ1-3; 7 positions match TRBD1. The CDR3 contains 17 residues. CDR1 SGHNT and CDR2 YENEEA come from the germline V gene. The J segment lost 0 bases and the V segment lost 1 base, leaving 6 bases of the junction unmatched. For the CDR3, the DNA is TGTGCCAGCAGCTTAGGTTCTGGGACAGACTCTGGAAACACCATATATTTT. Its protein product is CASSLGSGTDSGNTIYF.

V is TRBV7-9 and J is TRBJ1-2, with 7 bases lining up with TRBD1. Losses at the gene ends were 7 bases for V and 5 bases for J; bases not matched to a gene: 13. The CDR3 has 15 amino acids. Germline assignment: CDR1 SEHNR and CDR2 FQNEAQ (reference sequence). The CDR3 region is CASIGLGQGDYGYTF. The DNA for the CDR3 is TGTGCCAGCATTGGCCTGGGGCAGGGGGATTATGGCTACACCTTC.

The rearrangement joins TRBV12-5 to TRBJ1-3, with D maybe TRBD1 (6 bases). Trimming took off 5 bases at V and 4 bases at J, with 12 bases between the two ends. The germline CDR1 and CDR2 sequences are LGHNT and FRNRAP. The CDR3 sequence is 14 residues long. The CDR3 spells CASGTSGTGNTIYF. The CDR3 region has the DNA TGTGCTAGTGGTACCTCCGGGACAGGAAACACCATATATTTT.

The CDR3 coding sequence is TGTGCCAGCAGCCAAGGGGGTGCAGGGGTTAAGTTCTTC. This encodes CASSQGGAGVKFF. The chain recombines TRBV7-9 with TRBJ2-1, with D possibly being TRBD1 (6 bases). Trimming stripped 5 bases from V and 14 bases from J, with 19 bases between. CDR1 is SEHNR, CDR2 FQNEAQ, per germline (reference sequence). CDR3 length: 13 residues.

The chain's CDR3 is CASSPTGSYEQYF. DNA of the CDR3: TGTGCCAGCAGCCCAACCGGGTCCTACGAGCAGTACTTC. This chain joins TRBV11-2 and TRBJ2-7; no definite D call. Germline CDR1 reads SGHAT; CDR2 reads FQNNGV. This CDR3 has 13 amino acids. V was pared by 5 bases and J by 1 base, with 9 bases between.